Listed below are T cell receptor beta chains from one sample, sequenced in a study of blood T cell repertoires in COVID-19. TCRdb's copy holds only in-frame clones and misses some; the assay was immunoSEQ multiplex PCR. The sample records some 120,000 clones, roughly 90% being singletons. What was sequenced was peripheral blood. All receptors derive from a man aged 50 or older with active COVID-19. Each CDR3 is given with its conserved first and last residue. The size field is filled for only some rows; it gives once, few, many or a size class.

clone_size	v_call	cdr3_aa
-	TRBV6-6	CASSYPETNTEAFF
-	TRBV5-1	CASTDDRFYGYTF
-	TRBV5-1	CASSSAGVYNEQFF
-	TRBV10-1	CASSATTATEQFF
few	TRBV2	CASNPGLRGQPQHF
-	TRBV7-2	CASSRAGEGGHGYTF
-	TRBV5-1	CASSGSGNTEAFF
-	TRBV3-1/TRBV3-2	CASSQNPGGSYNEQFF
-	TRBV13	CASSPGAGGHNEQFF
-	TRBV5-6	CASSLLLAGISGELFF
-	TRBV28	CASSLAGGGTDTQYF
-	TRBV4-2	CASSQDGQGVPTRGQYF
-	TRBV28	CASSPSGQKGYGYTF
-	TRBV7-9	CASSFFGTGNSEGANVLTF
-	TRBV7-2	CASSFTSGGYNEQFF
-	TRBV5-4	CASSLVTSGGPSTDTQYF
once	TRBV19	CASTIQSSSYNEQFF
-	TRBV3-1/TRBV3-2	CASSQDGAGSYGYTF
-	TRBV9	CASSVGLAGTRTDTQYF
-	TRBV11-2	CASSLAPDRGETQYF
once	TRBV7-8	CASSLDRHNEQFF
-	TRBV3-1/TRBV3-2	CASSQALGAYNEQFF
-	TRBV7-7	CASSLGVNSGKETQYF
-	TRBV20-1	CSASHGNEQFF
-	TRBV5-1	CASRAGGRYNEQFF
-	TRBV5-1	CASSQTSGSYNEQFF
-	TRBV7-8	CASSPTGTPGNTIYF
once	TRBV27	CASRSLAATYQETQYF
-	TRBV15	CATSRDRGAYEQYF
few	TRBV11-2	CASSLETGEQYF
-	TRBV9	CASSVLPSEETQYF
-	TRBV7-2	CASSLWGVTDTQYF
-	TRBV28	CASSFTGDPGNTIYF
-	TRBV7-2	CASSQGLAQETQYF
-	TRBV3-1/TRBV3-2	CASSHTSGGALETQYF
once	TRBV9	CASSVVGGPYNEQFF
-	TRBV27	CASSFRGPHEQYF
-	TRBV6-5	CASRPGTTPYEQYF
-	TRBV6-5	CASSWDIDSPLHF
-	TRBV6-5	CASSFRQILTSPLHF
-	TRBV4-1	CASSHDRGRSTGELFF
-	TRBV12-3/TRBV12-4	CASSFTSTEAFF
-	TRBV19	CASSTTWRPNTGELFF
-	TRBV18	CASSPTTQSGTGLTFLYGYTF
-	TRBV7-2	CASSLRTLGTEAFF
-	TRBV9	CASSLQGGAGTEAFF
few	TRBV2	CASSDRTGRAGELFF
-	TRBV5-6	CASSFAGNGELFF
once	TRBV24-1	CATSEAGQGGYQPQHF
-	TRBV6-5	CASSYSRTGSTEAFF
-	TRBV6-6	CASSYSRRGREPQHF
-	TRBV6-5	CASRLQGRGEKLFF
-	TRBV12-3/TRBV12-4	CASSRDRKYGYTF